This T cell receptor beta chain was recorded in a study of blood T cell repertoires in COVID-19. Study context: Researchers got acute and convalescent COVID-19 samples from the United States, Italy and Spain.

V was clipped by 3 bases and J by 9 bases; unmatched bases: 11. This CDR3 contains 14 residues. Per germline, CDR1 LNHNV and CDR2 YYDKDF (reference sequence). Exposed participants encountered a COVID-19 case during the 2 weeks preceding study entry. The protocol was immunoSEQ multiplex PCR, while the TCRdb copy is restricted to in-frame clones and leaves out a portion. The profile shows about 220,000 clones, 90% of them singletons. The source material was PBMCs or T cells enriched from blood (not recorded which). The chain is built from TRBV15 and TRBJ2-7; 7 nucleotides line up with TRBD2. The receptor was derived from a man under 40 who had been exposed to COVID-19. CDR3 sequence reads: CATSSSASGGSQYF. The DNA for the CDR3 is TGTGCCACCAGCAGTTCGGCGTCGGGGGGTTCGCAGTACTTC. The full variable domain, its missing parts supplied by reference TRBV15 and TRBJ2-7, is DAMVIQNPRYQVTQFGKPVTLSCSQTLNHNVMYWYQQKSSQAPKLLFHYYDKDFNNEADTPDNFQSRRPNTSFCFLDIRSPGLGDTAMYLCATSSSASGGSQYFGPGTRLTVT.